The entry below gives a single TCR beta chain sequence along with its context. This sample was included in a study of T cell changes during pregnancy in multiple sclerosis. Only in-frame clones appear in the TCRdb table, and some are missing; sequencing was by immunoSEQ multiplex PCR. The repertoire holds about 54,000 clones, more than 80% seen once, with over 0.45% in the top ten. The CDR3 is made up of 14 amino acids. V shed 4 bases and J shed 5 bases, with 16 bases lying between them. The V gene's germline CDR1 is SGHRS and CDR2 YFSETQ. Material: CD4+ T cells from peripheral blood mononuclear cells, obtained in the first trimester of pregnancy. The TCR comes from a female donor with multiple sclerosis, enrolled in a pregnancy study. This sequence joins TRBV5-1 and TRBJ2-7; maybe TRBD2 (7 bases). For the CDR3, the DNA is TGCGCCAGCAGCCCACGGGGGGCGGGCGACGAGCAGTACTTC. It encodes CASSPRGAGDEQYF. The full variable domain, its missing parts supplied by reference TRBV5-1 and TRBJ2-7, is KAGVTQTPRYLIKTRGQQVTLSCSPISGHRSVSWYQQTPGQGLQFLFEYFSETQRNKGNFPGRFSGRQFSNSRSEMNVSTLELGDSALYLCASSPRGAGDEQYFGPGTRLTVT.